Listed below are T cell receptor beta chains from one sample, sequenced in a study of beta chain features in type 1 diabetes. Data came from immunoSEQ multiplex PCR; TCRdb stores just in-frame clones and leaves some out. The sample yields more than 550,000 clones, more than 13% seen once. Specimen: naive CD4+ T cells from blood. The receptors stem from a man younger than 35 with type 1 diabetes. CDR3s include the opening cysteine and the closing phenylalanine or tryptophan. A D gene is named only where the DNA matches it firmly. Clone size is not always given. Where it is, it says once, few, many or a class for expanded clones.

CDR3 DNA,CDR3 protein,clone size,J gene,D gene,V gene
TGTGCCAGCAGCCCACCGGGACTAGCGGGAAACGTGAACAATGAGCAGTTCTTC,CASSPPGLAGNVNNEQFF,few,TRBJ2-1,TRBD2,TRBV7-2
TGTGCCAGCAGCCCGGGACAATCGCATCAGCCCCAGCATTTT,CASSPGQSHQPQHF,few,TRBJ1-5,-,TRBV28
TGTGCCAGCAGCTTCCTGAGCTACACCATATATTTT,CASSFLSYTIYF,-,TRBJ1-3,-,TRBV7-9
TGTGCCATCTCAAATGAGGGGAGCACTGAAGCTTTCTTT,CAISNEGSTEAFF,-,TRBJ1-1,-,TRBV10-3
TGTGCCATCAGTGAAATAGCGGGGACACGAGATACGCAGTATTTT,CAISEIAGTRDTQYF,few,TRBJ2-3,TRBD2,TRBV10-3
TGCGCCAGCAGCCCCGGTCGGAGCTACACAGATACGCAGTATTTT,CASSPGRSYTDTQYF,-,TRBJ2-3,-,TRBV5-1
TGTGCCAGCAGCGCGCGAGGATTTGGCTCCTACGAGCAGTACTTC,CASSARGFGSYEQYF,-,TRBJ2-7,-,TRBV7-9
TGTGCCAGCACCACAGGGGGGAACACTGAAGCTTTCTTT,CASTTGGNTEAFF,few,TRBJ1-1,TRBD1,TRBV6-5
TGTGCCAGCAGCCTAACCGGACAGGGGGAGACCCAGTACTTC,CASSLTGQGETQYF,-,TRBJ2-5,TRBD1,TRBV5-6
TGTGCCAGCTCACCACCGGGACGCTATGGCTACACCTTC,CASSPPGRYGYTF,-,TRBJ1-2,-,TRBV18
TGTGCCAGCAGCTTAGTTAACGGGTTGGGGAATGAGCAGTTCTTC,CASSLVNGLGNEQFF,-,TRBJ2-1,-,TRBV7-2
TGTGCCAGCTCACCATCAGGGACCTCTGGAAACACCATATATTTT,CASSPSGTSGNTIYF,few,TRBJ1-3,-,TRBV18
TGCGCCAGCAGCCTCGGACAGGGGGCGCTGGGAACTGAAGCTTTCTTT,CASSLGQGALGTEAFF,-,TRBJ1-1,TRBD1,TRBV5-1
TGTGCCAGTAGTATAGGGCGCAGCTACGAGCAGTACTTC,CASSIGRSYEQYF,-,TRBJ2-7,-,TRBV19
TGTGCCGTTACGGACGAGACGAGGACCCAGTACTTC,CAVTDETRTQYF,-,TRBJ2-5,-,TRBV28
TGTGCCAGCAGCCAAGGCCGGGAAAAACTGTTTTTT,CASSQGREKLFF,few,TRBJ1-4,-,TRBV14
TGCGCCAGCAGCTTGGGAGCTAGCCCGTACAATGAGCAGTTCTTC,CASSLGASPYNEQFF,-,TRBJ2-1,-,TRBV5-1
TGCGCCAGCAGCCAAAAAACACCGGGACTAGCGGGGTTGAGCTCCTACAATGAGCAGTTCTTC,CASSQKTPGLAGLSSYNEQFF,-,TRBJ2-1,TRBD2,TRBV4-1
TGTGCCAGTAGTATAGACGGACAGGGTTTGAGCGAGCAGTACTTC,CASSIDGQGLSEQYF,-,TRBJ2-7,TRBD1,TRBV19
TGTGCCAGCAGTGAATCGGGATACGGGGAAAAACTGTTTTTT,CASSESGYGEKLFF,few,TRBJ1-4,-,TRBV2
TGTGCCAGCAGCATCCCCGGGACCACGAACACCGGGGAGCTGTTTTTT,CASSIPGTTNTGELFF,few,TRBJ2-2,-,TRBV9
TGTGCCAGCCTGCAGGGGGAATCTCAGCCCCAGCATTTT,CASLQGESQPQHF,-,TRBJ1-5,TRBD1,TRBV6-6
TGTGCCAGCAGCTCCCGACAGGGGGCTGGTGGGACTGAAGCTTTCTTT,CASSSRQGAGGTEAFF,-,TRBJ1-1,TRBD1,TRBV7-6
TGTGCCAGCAGCGTCGGGCCACCGGAGACCCAGTACTTC,CASSVGPPETQYF,few,TRBJ2-5,-,TRBV14
TGTGCCAGCAGTAAAATGCTCGGACAGCCGGAAGCCCTCTTT,CASSKMLGQPEALF,few,TRBJ1-1,-,TRBV28
TGTGCCAGCAGCTCCGTCCCGGGACTAGCGGAGGGGTACAATGAGCAGTTCTTC,CASSSVPGLAEGYNEQFF,few,TRBJ2-1,TRBD2,TRBV11-2
TGTGCCAGCAGCTTGGGCGACAGGGGGCGAAAAGAGACCCAGTACTTC,CASSLGDRGRKETQYF,-,TRBJ2-5,TRBD1,TRBV7-9
TGTGCCTGGACCCACTCCGGGACCCCCCTTGCCCAGTACTTC,CAWTHSGTPLAQYF,-,TRBJ2-5,-,TRBV30
TGCAGCGTTGAAAAAACTATGAACACTGAAGCTTTCTTT,CSVEKTMNTEAFF,few,TRBJ1-1,-,TRBV29-1
TGTGCCTGGAGTGCCCAGGGGAGCTCTGGAAACACCATATATTTT,CAWSAQGSSGNTIYF,-,TRBJ1-3,-,TRBV30
TGTGCCAGCTCCCTAGGACCTATGAACACTGAAGCTTTCTTT,CASSLGPMNTEAFF,few,TRBJ1-1,-,TRBV18
TGTGCCTGGAGTTCGGAACACCGCTCTGGAAACACCATATATTTT,CAWSSEHRSGNTIYF,-,TRBJ1-3,-,TRBV30
TGTGCCAGCAGGGGGGCAGAAAACATTCAGTACTTC,CASRGAENIQYF,few,TRBJ2-4,-,TRBV6-1
TGCGCCAGCAGCCAAGTTTCGGCGAGGCGGGGGGGACACACCGGGGAGCTGTTTTTT,CASSQVSARRGGHTGELFF,-,TRBJ2-2,TRBD2,TRBV4-1
TGTGCCAGCTCACCCGGGACAGCCGATTCACCCCTCCACTTT,CASSPGTADSPLHF,-,TRBJ1-6,TRBD1,TRBV18
TGTGCCAGCAGCTTGGGGACAGGGCCCGAGCAGTACTTC,CASSLGTGPEQYF,-,TRBJ2-7,TRBD1,TRBV7-9
TGTGCCAGCAGCGCGACCCCCAACCAAGCACAAGAGACCCAGTACTTC,CASSATPNQAQETQYF,-,TRBJ2-5,-,TRBV5-4
TGTGCCAGCGTCTGGGACCGCTCTGCCTATGGCTACACCTTC,CASVWDRSAYGYTF,-,TRBJ1-2,-,TRBV2
TGTGCCAGCAGCTCGGGCGGTAGGGTGTGGGCCACAGATACGCAGTATTTT,CASSSGGRVWATDTQYF,-,TRBJ2-3,-,TRBV5-4
TGTGCCATCAGTTCCGGGACTAGCGGCTACAATGAGCAGTTCTTC,CAISSGTSGYNEQFF,-,TRBJ2-1,TRBD2,TRBV10-3
TGCGCCAGCAGCCAGGCTGGGACTGCCCGGGAGCAGTACTTC,CASSQAGTAREQYF,few,TRBJ2-7,-,TRBV4-1
TGTGCCAGCACCCTCGGGAGCGGGAGGGTAGAGACCCAGTACTTC,CASTLGSGRVETQYF,-,TRBJ2-5,TRBD2,TRBV2
TGCAGCGGTGGAGGGACGGCGAACACTGAAGCTTTCTTT,CSGGGTANTEAFF,-,TRBJ1-1,-,TRBV29-1
TGTGCCAGCAGCTTTGGACCCGGCACCGGGGAGCTGTTTTTT,CASSFGPGTGELFF,once,TRBJ2-2,-,TRBV5-6
TGTGCCAGCAGCCCCAGGGCGGGGGGGCCAGTTGAGCAGTTCTTC,CASSPRAGGPVEQFF,few,TRBJ2-1,TRBD2,TRBV14
TGTGCCAGCAGTGGAGAGACTAGCGGGGTATACGAGCAGTACTTC,CASSGETSGVYEQYF,few,TRBJ2-7,TRBD2,TRBV6-1
TGTGCCAGCAACCCCGGGACGCTGCTGTTCTTC,CASNPGTLLFF,few,TRBJ2-1,-,TRBV2
TGCGCCAGCAGTCAAGACAGGTTTGACCACTATGGCTACACCTTC,CASSQDRFDHYGYTF,few,TRBJ1-2,-,TRBV23-1
TGTGCCTGGAATTCGTACACTGAAGCTTTCTTT,CAWNSYTEAFF,-,TRBJ1-1,-,TRBV30
TGTGCCAGTAGTATCTCGGGAGGGCACACTGAAGCTTTCTTT,CASSISGGHTEAFF,few,TRBJ1-1,-,TRBV19
TGTGCCAGTAGTATGGGGGACCGGTCGAACTATGGCTACACCTTC,CASSMGDRSNYGYTF,-,TRBJ1-2,-,TRBV19